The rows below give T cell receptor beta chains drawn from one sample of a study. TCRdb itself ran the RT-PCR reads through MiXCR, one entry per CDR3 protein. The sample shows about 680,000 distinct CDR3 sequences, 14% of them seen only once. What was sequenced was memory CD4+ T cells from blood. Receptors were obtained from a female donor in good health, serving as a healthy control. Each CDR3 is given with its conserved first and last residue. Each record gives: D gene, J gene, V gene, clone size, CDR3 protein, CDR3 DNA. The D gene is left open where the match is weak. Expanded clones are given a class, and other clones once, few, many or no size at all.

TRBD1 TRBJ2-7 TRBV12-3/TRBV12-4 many CASSWGQGTYEQYF TGTGCCAGCAGTTGGGGACAGGGGACCTACGAGCAGTACTTC
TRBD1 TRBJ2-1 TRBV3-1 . CASSRSTDRGGQFF TGTGCCAGCAGCCGGTCCACAGACAGGGGTGGACAGTTCTTC
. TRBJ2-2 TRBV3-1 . CASTPRDSTGELFF TGTGCCAGCACCCCGAGGGACTCCACCGGGGAGCTGTTTTTT
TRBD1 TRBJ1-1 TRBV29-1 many CSARTGLTEAFF TGCAGCGCTCGGACAGGGCTTACTGAAGCTTTCTTT
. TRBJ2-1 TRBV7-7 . CASSKSGPDNEQFF TGTGCCAGCAGCAAATCAGGGCCGGACAATGAGCAGTTCTTC
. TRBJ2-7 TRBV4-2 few CASSQGLWVPHEQYF TGTGCCAGCAGCCAAGGCTTATGGGTACCCCACGAGCAGTACTTC
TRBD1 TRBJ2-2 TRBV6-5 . CASSNTGGTTGELFF TGTGCCAGCAGTAATACAGGGGGCACCACCGGGGAGCTGTTTTTT
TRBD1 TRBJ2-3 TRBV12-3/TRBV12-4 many CASGIDRGTDTQYF TGTGCCAGCGGAATCGACAGGGGCACAGATACGCAGTATTTT
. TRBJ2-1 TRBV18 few CASSPMITGGNEQFF TGTGCCAGCTCACCGATGATTACAGGAGGCAATGAGCAGTTCTTC
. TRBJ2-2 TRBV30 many CAWTELNTGELFF TGTGCCTGGACCGAGCTGAACACCGGGGAGCTGTTTTTT
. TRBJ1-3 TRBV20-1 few CSAFDRLSGNTIYF TGCAGTGCGTTTGACAGGCTATCTGGAAACACCATATATTTT
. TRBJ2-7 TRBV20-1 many CSARPDHEQYF TGCAGTGCTAGACCGGACCACGAGCAGTACTTC
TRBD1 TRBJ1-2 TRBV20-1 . CSATGVFGYTF TGCAGTGCGACAGGGGTGTTTGGCTACACCTTC
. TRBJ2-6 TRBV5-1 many CASSLDGSSGANVLTF TGTGCCAGCAGCTTAGATGGGTCCTCTGGGGCCAACGTCCTGACTTTC
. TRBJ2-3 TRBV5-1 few CASSGTPLGTDTQYF TGCGCCAGCAGCGGGACCCCGTTGGGCACAGATACGCAGTATTTT
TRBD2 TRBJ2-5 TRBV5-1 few CASSLTGTSGFQETQYF TGCGCCAGCAGCCTAACCGGGACTAGCGGCTTCCAAGAGACCCAGTACTTC
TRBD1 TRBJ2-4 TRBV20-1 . CSATGQGGVIQYF TGCAGTGCTACGGGACAGGGGGGTGTCATTCAGTACTTC
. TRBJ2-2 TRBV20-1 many CSASRSGSAATGELFF TGCAGTGCAAGTAGATCGGGTAGCGCTGCCACCGGGGAGCTGTTTTTT
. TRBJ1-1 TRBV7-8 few CASRREWGVTEAFF TGTGCCAGCAGACGGGAATGGGGGGTAACTGAAGCTTTCTTT
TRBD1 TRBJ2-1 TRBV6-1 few CASSDQGASRNEQFF TGTGCCAGCAGCGACCAGGGGGCTTCTAGAAATGAGCAGTTCTTC
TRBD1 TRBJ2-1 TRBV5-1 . CACGQGDYNEQFF TGCGCCTGCGGACAGGGGGATTACAATGAGCAGTTCTTC
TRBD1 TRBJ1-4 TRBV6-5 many CASSYVRTGGGEKLFF TGTGCCAGCAGTTACGTTCGGACAGGGGGCGGTGAAAAACTGTTTTTT
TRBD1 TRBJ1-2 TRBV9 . CASSALTGGPYGYTF TGTGCCAGCAGCGCATTGACAGGGGGCCCCTATGGCTACACCTTC
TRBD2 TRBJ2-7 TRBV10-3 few CAISESGSAHEQYF TGTGCCATCAGTGAGAGCGGGAGCGCCCACGAGCAGTACTTC
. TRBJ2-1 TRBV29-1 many CSVSVIAEGEQFF TGCAGCGTTTCGGTAATAGCGGAAGGTGAGCAGTTCTTC
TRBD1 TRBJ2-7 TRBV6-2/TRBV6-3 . CASSSFPGQGAMEQYF TGTGCCAGCAGTTCTTTTCCGGGACAGGGGGCGATGGAGCAGTACTTC
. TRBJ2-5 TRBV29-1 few CSVEIGRRETQYF TGCAGCGTTGAAATCGGAAGGCGGGAGACCCAGTACTTC
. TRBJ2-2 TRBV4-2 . CASSQDPGWYSDTGELFF TGTGCCAGCAGCCAAGACCCAGGATGGTACTCGGACACCGGGGAGCTGTTTTTT
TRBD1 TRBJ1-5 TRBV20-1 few CSARDDRGSQPQHF TGCAGTGCTAGAGATGACAGGGGAAGTCAGCCCCAGCATTTT
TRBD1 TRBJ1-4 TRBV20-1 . CSARVSGTGNEKLFF TGCAGTGCTAGAGTCTCCGGGACAGGGAATGAAAAACTGTTTTTT
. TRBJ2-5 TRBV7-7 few CASSFSSQETQYF TGTGCTAGCAGCTTTTCGAGTCAAGAGACCCAGTACTTC
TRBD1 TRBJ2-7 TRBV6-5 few CASSSGTGLPEQYF TGTGCCAGCAGTTCCGGGACAGGGCTTCCCGAGCAGTACTTC
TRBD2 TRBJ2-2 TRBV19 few CASRGLALETGELFF TGTGCCAGTAGGGGACTAGCTTTGGAAACCGGGGAGCTGTTTTTT
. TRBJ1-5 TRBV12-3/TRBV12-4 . CASRVRGAGGNQPQHF TGTGCCAGCAGGGTTAGGGGGGCCGGAGGGAATCAGCCCCAGCATTTT
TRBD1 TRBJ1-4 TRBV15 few CATSPRTGRNEKLFF TGTGCCACCAGCCCTCGGACAGGGAGAAATGAAAAACTGTTTTTT
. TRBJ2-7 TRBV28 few CASTSGAFIYEQYF TGTGCCAGCACCTCAGGGGCATTCATCTACGAGCAGTACTTC
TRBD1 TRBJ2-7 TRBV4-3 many CASSQRQGRTYEQYF TGCGCCAGCAGCCAGAGACAGGGAAGGACCTACGAGCAGTACTTC
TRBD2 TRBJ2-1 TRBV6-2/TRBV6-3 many CASSYSTSGSLLQFF TGTGCCAGCAGTTACTCGACTAGCGGGAGCCTTTTGCAGTTCTTC
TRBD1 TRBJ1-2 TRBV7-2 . CASSLPQDRVNGYTF TGTGCCAGCAGCTTACCACAAGACAGGGTCAATGGCTACACCTTC
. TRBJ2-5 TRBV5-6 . CASSSGPAPETQYF TGTGCCAGCAGCTCCGGGCCTGCTCCGGAGACCCAGTACTTC
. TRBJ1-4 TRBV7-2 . CASSRGPAADEKLFF TGTGCCAGCAGCCGGGGACCGGCGGCTGACGAAAAACTGTTTTTT
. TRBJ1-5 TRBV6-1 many CASTDGYSNQPQHF TGTGCCAGCACGGACGGCTATAGCAATCAGCCCCAGCATTTT
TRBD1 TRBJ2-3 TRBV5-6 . CASSLGDRATDTQYF TGTGCCAGCAGCTTGGGGGACAGGGCCACAGATACGCAGTATTTT